This TCR beta chain was captured by sequencing in a study of cytomegalovirus exposure and HLA in healthy donors. Overall study findings and caveats: Sequencing depth across donors, presence/absence analyses assumed, was roughly uniform.

The CDR3 consists of 20 residues. The ends lost 6 bases at V and 2 bases at J; junction bases unmatched: 16. The germline V gene has CDR1 PRHDT and CDR2 FYEKMQ (reference sequence). The PCR made use of 60 Vbeta and 13 Jbeta primers. Per the authors' pipeline: A later analysis tallied about 80 million unique TCR beta chains, 10 million to 12 million of them shared. TCRdb's copy holds only in-frame clones and misses some; the assay was immunoSEQ multiplex PCR. V, J and clone size are taken as reported in that table, and D and trimming were inferred from the DNA itself. The top ten hold approximately 10% of the sample, which has tens of thousands of clones, more than 65% seen once. A word on this clone: Its antigen is unidentified.

The clonotype originates from a woman aged 45-65 years in good health and CMV-seronegative. The rearrangement links TRBV13 to TRBJ2-6, with 10 bases identical to TRBD1. The source material was PBMCs. The CDR3 reads CASSFHPGQGISPGANVLTF. CDR3 nucleotide sequence: TGTGCCAGCAGTTTCCATCCGGGACAGGGGATTTCCCCTGGGGCCAACGTCCTGACTTTC.